These 27 T cell receptor beta chains share one sample of origin, sequenced in a study of blood T cell repertoires in COVID-19. Sequencing was performed with immunoSEQ multiplex PCR; in TCRdb, only in-frame clones are kept and a portion is missing. The sample carries around 330,000 clones, approximately 91% recorded once. Source material: PBMCs or T cells enriched from blood (not recorded which). The receptor source for this set is a man in his sixties who had recovered from COVID-19.

The rearrangement links TRBV18 to TRBJ1-2, with 7 bases matching TRBD1. V shed 5 bases, J shed 6 bases, and the junction held 12 bases outside the gene matches. CDR3 length equals 15 residues. CDR1 is KGHSH, CDR2 LQKENI, per germline. CDR3 sequence: CASSRGLSEGDGYTF. CDR3 bases: TGTGCCAGCTCAAGGGGGCTTTCGGAGGGCGATGGCTACACCTTC.

The rearrangement links TRBV2 to TRBJ2-2; 7 bases line up with TRBD2. The CDR3 has 15 amino acids. The germline CDR1 and CDR2 sequences are SNHLY and FYNNEI. Germline trimming cut 2 bases from V and 1 base from J; bases unmatched to any gene: 1. The CDR3 region is CASSELAVNTGELFF. DNA for the CDR3: TGTGCCAGCAGTGAACTAGCGGTGAACACCGGGGAGCTGTTTTTT.

The V call is TRBV2, the J call TRBJ1-3, with D hard to call. The V end was cut by 2 bases, the J end by 3 bases, with 11 bases between. This CDR3 is 15 amino acids long. Per germline, CDR1 SNHLY and CDR2 FYNNEI. CDR3 DNA: TGTGCCAGCAGTGAATTAGCACTGGGTGGAAACACCATATATTTT. The encoded protein is CASSELALGGNTIYF.

V and J are TRBV24-1 and TRBJ2-2, with D possibly TRBD2 on 6 matching bases. From germline, CDR1 is KGHDR and CDR2 SFDVKD. Trimming took 2 bases from V and 0 from J, leaving 12 bases between them. The CDR3 runs to 17 residues. The CDR3 DNA reads TGTGCCACCAGTGATTCCCGGAGGGCCACGAACACCGGGGAGCTGTTTTTT. It codes for CATSDSRRATNTGELFF.

The V and J genes are TRBV6-5 and TRBJ1-4; 8 bases agree with TRBD1. Per the germline V gene, CDR1 is MNHEY and CDR2 is SVGAGI. V lost 6 bases, J lost 5 bases, and 8 bases stayed unmatched. This CDR3 has 15 residues. CDR3: CASRQSGGPNEKLFF. As DNA, the CDR3 is TGTGCCAGCAGACAATCAGGGGGCCCCAATGAAAAACTGTTTTTT.

The chain is built from TRBV6-5 and TRBJ1-5; a possible D gene is TRBD1 (5 bases). This CDR3 region has 14 residues. V was shortened by 6 bases and J by 6 bases, with 15 bases between the two germline ends. CDR1 is MNHEY and CDR2 is SVGAGI in the germline V gene. CDR3 sequence: CASSLGGVGQPQHF. The DNA of the CDR3 is TGTGCCAGCAGCTTGGGAGGGGTCGGTCAGCCCCAGCATTTT.

The chain links TRBV11-2 to TRBJ2-2, with 8 nucleotides matching TRBD1. The germline gives CDR1 SGHAT, CDR2 FQNNGV. The CDR3 covers 16 residues. With V trimmed by 5 bases and J by 5 bases, 10 bases remained unmatched. The CDR3 DNA follows: TGTGCCAGCAGCCCGGGGCAGGGGGCAAGGACCGGGGAGCTGTTTTTT. It yields the protein CASSPGQGARTGELFF.

The J gene is TRBJ2-4, the V gene TRBV5-6, with 11 bases lining up with TRBD1. After removal of 5 bases from V and 2 bases from J, the junction contained 3 bases not matched to a gene. The CDR3 length is 15 residues. Germline assignment: CDR1 SGHDT and CDR2 YYEEEE. CDR3 nucleotides: TGTGCCAGCAGTGGACAGGGGGCAACCAAAAACATTCAGTACTTC. Protein: CASSGQGATKNIQYF.

The V call is TRBV5-1, the J call TRBJ1-2; 7 positions match TRBD1. V shed 5 bases and J 7 bases; nucleotides not matched to a gene: 5. This CDR3 region has 12 residues. Germline CDR1 and CDR2: SGHRS and YFSETQ. The CDR3 sequence is CASSEGGSGYTF. In DNA form, the CDR3 reads TGCGCCAGCAGTGAAGGGGGCTCTGGCTACACCTTC. The variable domain in full, with the rest retrieved from reference TRBV5-1 and TRBJ1-2, is KAGVTQTPRYLIKTRGQQVTLSCSPISGHRSVSWYQQTPGQGLQFLFEYFSETQRNKGNFPGRFSGRQFSNSRSEMNVSTLELGDSALYLCASSEGGSGYTFGSGTRLTVV.

The chain employs TRBV3-1 (or the pseudogene TRBV3-2) and TRBJ1-2; 7 bases line up with TRBD1. CDR3 length: 14 amino acids. Germline CDR1 and CDR2: LGHDT and YNNKEL (reference sequence). Trimming cost V 4 bases and J 8 bases; bases outside gene matches: 10. CDR3 sequence (DNA): TGTGCCAGCAGCCTTCGGGTAACAGGGGTCGGCTACACCTTC. As protein: CASSLRVTGVGYTF.

V gene TRBV6-2 or TRBV6-3 combines with J gene TRBJ2-5; D unresolved. Germline V gene lookup returns CDR1 MNHEY and CDR2 SVGEGT. The length of the CDR3 is 15 residues. The V end was cut by 5 bases, the J end by 5 bases, with 18 bases between. The CDR3 sequence is CASSAGYTLGETQYF. The DNA of the CDR3 is TGTGCCAGCAGTGCTGGGTACACCCTCGGGGAGACCCAGTACTTC.

In this sample, this clone turned up once. The chain recombines TRBV28 with TRBJ1-6, with D possibly TRBD1 on 6 matching bases. The CDR3 totals 16 residues. V was trimmed by 5 bases and J by 11 bases, leaving 22 bases between them. Germline V gives CDR1 MDHEN, CDR2 SYDVKM. CDR3 protein: CASSQISGTLTAPLHF. CDR3 sequence (DNA): TGTGCCAGCAGTCAAATCAGCGGGACACTTACGGCACCCCTCCACTTT.

The chain joins TRBV7-2 to TRBJ1-2, with D uncertain. V gave up 3 bases and J gave up 8 bases, with 7 bases separating them. This CDR3 has 11 residues. Germline V gene lookup returns CDR1 SGHTA and CDR2 FQGNSA. CDR3 DNA: TGTGCCAGCAGCTTCGGGGTAGGCTACACCTTC. Translation: CASSFGVGYTF.

The V call is TRBV7-3, the J call TRBJ1-5; no reliable D call. The CDR3 totals 13 residues. The V gene's germline CDR1 is SGHTA and CDR2 FQGTGA. Trimming shortened V by 2 bases and J by 1 base, and 3 bases separated the two germline ends. The CDR3 protein is CASSLQSNQPQHF. Here the CDR3 DNA reads TGTGCCAGCAGCTTACAGAGCAATCAGCCCCAGCATTTT.

This rearrangement joins TRBV6-4 to TRBJ2-3; possibly TRBD2 for D (5 bases). The CDR3 totals 15 residues. V lost 2 bases to trimming and J lost 4 bases, with 13 bases between them. Germline assignment: CDR1 MRHNA and CDR2 SNTAGT. DNA for the CDR3: TGTGCCAGCAGTGACGTCTTAGCGAGCGCAGATACGCAGTATTTT. Translating it yields CASSDVLASADTQYF.

The rearrangement links TRBV12-5 to TRBJ1-5, with a tentative D call TRBD1 (5 bases). The germline gives CDR1 LGHNT, CDR2 FRNRAP. Trimming left V 7 bases short and J 12 bases short, with 19 bases between. The CDR3 is 13 residues long. The CDR3 DNA reads as TGTGCTAGTGCTCTCGAACCGGGACTGGGCCAGCATTTT. Translating it yields CASALEPGLGQHF.

This clone showed up just once. This chain links TRBV5-5 with TRBJ2-1; D not resolved. V lost 2 bases and J 0 bases, leaving 9 bases between the germline ends. The CDR3 loop spans 15 amino acids. Germline V gene data show CDR1 as SGHKS and CDR2 as YYEKEE (reference sequence). In nucleotides, the CDR3 is TGTGCCAGCAGCTTCTGGGCAGGCTCCTACAATGAGCAGTTCTTC. Its protein is CASSFWAGSYNEQFF.

V usage is TRBV11-3 and J usage is TRBJ2-7; D not resolved. Trimming left V 5 bases short and J 0 bases short, with 17 bases between. Germline-derived CDR1 and CDR2 are SGHNT and YENEEA. The CDR3 totals 16 residues. Here the CDR3 reads CASSPSFAASSYEQYF. CDR3 coding DNA: TGTGCCAGCAGCCCGAGCTTTGCTGCGAGCTCCTACGAGCAGTACTTC. The variable domain in full, with the rest retrieved from reference TRBV11-3 and TRBJ2-7, is EAGVVQSPRYKIIEKKQPVAFWCNPISGHNTLYWYLQNLGQGPELLIRYENEEAVDDSQLPKDRFSAERLKGVDSTLKIQPAELGDSAVYLCASSPSFAASSYEQYFGPGTRLTVT.

This chain joins TRBV9 and TRBJ2-5; D gene uncertain. The CDR3 consists of 16 residues. CDR1 and CDR2 from the germline V gene are SGDLS and YYNGEE. V lost 4 bases and J lost 4, with 20 bases in between. DNA of the CDR3: TGTGCCAGCAGCTCGCTCCTTACAACAACCAGAGAGACCCAGTACTTC. It is translated as CASSSLLTTTRETQYF.

V usage is TRBV10-2 and J usage is TRBJ1-5; D unresolved. The CDR3 contains 13 residues. With 8 bases removed from V and 0 bases from J, the gap between germline ends came to 8 bases. Germline loops: CDR1 WSHSY, CDR2 SAAADI. The CDR3 DNA reads as TGCGCCAGCGGAGACTATAGCAATCAGCCCCAGCATTTT. This codes for CASGDYSNQPQHF.

The gene calls are TRBV4-2 and TRBJ1-4, with 8 positions matching TRBD1. Germline V gene lookup returns CDR1 LGHNA and CDR2 YNFKEQ. The CDR3 has 14 residues. The junction had 3 bases not matched to a gene; V was cut back by 1 base and J by 8 bases. CDR3 sequence reads: CASSQGDRLEKLFF. CDR3 in DNA: TGTGCCAGCAGCCAAGGGGACAGGTTGGAAAAACTGTTTTTT.

The chain uses TRBV7-3 and TRBJ1-1; 11 nucleotides align to TRBD1. The ends lost 5 bases at V and 2 bases at J; junction bases unmatched: 4. The CDR3 consists of 15 residues. The germline V gene encodes CDR1 SGHTA and CDR2 FQGTGA. CDR3 nucleotides: TGTGCCAGCAGCCCCGGGACAGGGGGTAACACTGAAGCTTTCTTT. It translates to CASSPGTGGNTEAFF.

In DNA, the CDR3 is TGTGCCAGCAGCCTTCAGGGGGACTATGGCTACACCTTC. Translation gives CASSLQGDYGYTF. V and J are TRBV13 and TRBJ1-2, with 7 bases matching TRBD1. Germline CDR1 and CDR2: PRHDT and FYEKMQ (reference sequence). Germline trimming cut 5 bases from V and 3 bases from J; bases unmatched to any gene: 3. CDR3 length: 13 residues.

The rearrangement joins TRBV19 to TRBJ2-1; TRBD1 matches at 8 bases. After removal of 5 bases from V and 0 bases from J, the junction contained 6 bases not matched to a gene. Germline V gives CDR1 LNHDA, CDR2 SQIVND (reference sequence). This CDR3 contains 16 residues. The CDR3 region is CASSDPTGDSYNEQFF. Here the CDR3 DNA reads TGTGCCAGTAGTGACCCGACAGGGGACTCCTACAATGAGCAGTTCTTC.

The chain couples TRBV28 to TRBJ1-2, with D maybe TRBD1 (5 bases). Germline CDR1 MDHEN, CDR2 SYDVKM. The ends were cut back, 7 bases at V and 6 bases at J, with 12 bases in the middle. CDR3 length: 12 amino acids. CDR3 coding DNA: TGTGCCAGCACTCGGGGGTCGAATGGCTACACCTTC. Protein product: CASTRGSNGYTF.

V is TRBV24-1 and J is TRBJ1-3, with TRBD1 as a possible D gene (5 bases). Trimming left V 4 bases short and J 2 bases short, with 11 bases between. Germline V gene sequence: CDR1 KGHDR, CDR2 SFDVKD. CDR3 length: 15 amino acids. Written as DNA, the CDR3 is TGTGCCACCAGTGACCTGACAGACACTGGAAACACCATATATTTT. It is translated as CATSDLTDTGNTIYF.

CDR3 residues: CSVGGQVVKINEQFF. The CDR3 region has the DNA TGCAGCGTTGGGGGACAGGTAGTAAAGATCAATGAGCAGTTCTTC. V and J are TRBV29-1 and TRBJ2-1, with 8 bases fitting TRBD1. V shed 4 bases and J 6 bases; nucleotides not matched to a gene: 11. This CDR3 has 15 amino acids. The germline V gene encodes CDR1 SQVTM and CDR2 ANQGSEA.